This passage covers 9 T cell receptor beta chains from one sample sequenced in a study of blood T cell repertoires in COVID-19. Sequencing was performed with immunoSEQ multiplex PCR; in TCRdb, only in-frame clones are kept and a portion is missing. In the table there are some 200,000 clones, 80% to 90% of which are singletons. Sequencing input: peripheral blood. The origin of the receptors is a man aged 25 to 40 with active or convalescent COVID-19.

This chain uses TRBV28 with TRBJ2-1; 12 bases are a match to TRBD1. The CDR3 contains 16 residues. J gave up 7 bases and V 7 bases, and 11 bases lay outside the gene matches. Germline lookup yields CDR1 MDHEN and CDR2 SYDVKM. This chain's CDR3 is CASTYAGTGGGNEQFF. The CDR3, as DNA: TGTGCCAGCACCTACGCCGGGACAGGGGGCGGGAATGAGCAGTTCTTC.

The V call is TRBV18, the J call TRBJ1-1, with TRBD1 matching over 7 bases. The germline gives CDR1 KGHSH, CDR2 LQKENI. This CDR3 is built from 18 residues. The V segment lost 1 base and the J segment 4 bases; nucleotides outside the gene matches: 15. The DNA of the CDR3 is TGTGCCAGCTCACCACGGAATCAGGGGGGTTCTGGCAGCACTGAAGCTTTCTTT. Residues: CASSPRNQGGSGSTEAFF.

V gene TRBV6-5 combines with J gene TRBJ2-2, with D maybe TRBD1 (6 bases). The length of the CDR3 is 14 residues. The germline gives CDR1 MNHEY, CDR2 SVGAGI. V lost 6 bases to trimming and J lost 0 bases, with 8 bases between them. The CDR3 bases are TGTGCCAGCAGCGAGGGGGCGAACACCGGGGAGCTGTTTTTT. It encodes CASSEGANTGELFF.

J is TRBJ1-2 and V is TRBV2, with a possible D match to TRBD1 (6 bases). CDR3 length: 11 residues. Germline assignment: CDR1 SNHLY and CDR2 FYNNEI. V lost 7 bases, J lost 3 bases, and 6 bases lay in between. The CDR3 nucleotides read TGTGCCAGCACAGGGGACTATGGCTACACCTTC. This encodes CASTGDYGYTF. Complete variable domain (other parts from reference TRBV2 and TRBJ1-2): EPEVTQTPSHQVTQMGQEVILRCVPISNHLYFYWYRQILGQKVEFLVSFYNNEISEKSEIFDDQFSVERPDGSNFTLKIRSTKLEDSAMYFCASTGDYGYTFGSGTRLTVV.

The V gene is TRBV18, the J gene TRBJ1-1; 10 nucleotides match TRBD1. The CDR3 spans 15 residues. The J segment lost 5 bases and the V segment lost 6 bases, leaving 9 bases of the junction unmatched. Per the germline V gene, CDR1 is KGHSH and CDR2 is LQKENI. The CDR3 nucleotides are TGTGCCAGCTCCCCGGGACAGGGGCTGGGGACTGAAGCTTTCTTT. Residues: CASSPGQGLGTEAFF.

This chain links TRBV10-3 with TRBJ2-7, with D unresolved. Looked up from germline, CDR1 is ENHRY and CDR2 is SYGVKD. V lost 0 bases and J 0 bases, leaving 9 bases between the germline ends. The CDR3 has 15 residues. CDR3 in amino acids: CAISESSGSSYEQYF. The CDR3, as DNA: TGTGCCATCAGTGAGTCATCGGGTAGCTCCTACGAGCAGTACTTC.

The chain is built from TRBV6-6 and TRBJ2-2, with 7 positions matching TRBD2. V dropped 4 bases and J dropped 4; count of bases not matched to a gene: 3. This CDR3 region has 14 residues. Germline V gene sequence: CDR1 MNHNY, CDR2 SVGAGI (reference sequence). The CDR3 loop reads CASSSSGLTGELFF. DNA of the CDR3: TGTGCCAGCAGTTCTAGCGGACTCACCGGGGAGCTGTTTTTT.

This clone was seen ten or more times. V gene TRBV24-1 combines with J gene TRBJ2-7; 8 bases match TRBD1. The V segment lost 6 bases and the J segment 3 bases; nucleotides outside the gene matches: 6. This CDR3 region has 14 residues. Germline CDR1 reads KGHDR; CDR2 reads SFDVKD. The CDR3 nucleotides read TGTGCCACCAGTAGCGACAGGGGCTTCTACGAGCAGTACTTC. Translating it yields CATSSDRGFYEQYF.

The CDR3 here is CAGKQGGVTEAFF. CDR3 nucleotides: TGTGCCGGAAAACAGGGTGGGGTCACTGAAGCTTTCTTT. V is TRBV6-5 and J is TRBJ1-1, with a possible D match to TRBD1 (6 bases). Germline assignment: CDR1 MNHEY and CDR2 SVGAGI. CDR3 length equals 13 residues. Trimming stripped 11 bases from V and 4 bases from J, with 17 bases between.